Listed below are T cell receptor beta chains from one sample, sequenced in a study of blood T cell repertoires in COVID-19. This table comes from immunoSEQ multiplex PCR, and its TCRdb copy is limited to in-frame clones, with some not included. In the table there are about 160,000 clones, roughly 91% of which are singletons. Sequenced material: peripheral blood. These TCRs come from a man aged 18-30 years with acute or convalescent COVID-19. Both conserved end residues are trimmed from each CDR3. Each record gives: V gene, clone size, CDR3 protein. Clone size is given for some rows only: seen once, a few or many times, or a class if the clone is expanded.

V gene: TRBV2; clone size: .; CDR3 protein: ASSGTHPC
V gene: TRBV13; clone size: few; CDR3 protein: ASSPTGYTEAF
V gene: TRBV6-5; clone size: .; CDR3 protein: ASSYARVGGNTIY
V gene: TRBV6-5; clone size: .; CDR3 protein: ASSVGQPYEAF
V gene: TRBV18; clone size: .; CDR3 protein: ASSPQGSGANVLT
V gene: TRBV2; clone size: .; CDR3 protein: ASSARTGRNSPLH
V gene: TRBV6-5; clone size: few; CDR3 protein: ASSYELKGNTIY
V gene: TRBV5-4; clone size: .; CDR3 protein: ASSLGSARSWNTEAF
V gene: TRBV7-8; clone size: .; CDR3 protein: ASSLGQGNTEAF
V gene: TRBV5-1; clone size: .; CDR3 protein: ASSGSGGGNGYGYT
V gene: TRBV6-5; clone size: .; CDR3 protein: ASRPDSSTNEKLF
V gene: TRBV6-1; clone size: .; CDR3 protein: ASSTGTGNTIY
V gene: TRBV5-5; clone size: .; CDR3 protein: ASSLNRAENTIY
V gene: TRBV6-6; clone size: .; CDR3 protein: ASSPNRGPGTKNTEAF
V gene: TRBV11-2; clone size: .; CDR3 protein: ASSLLQGDTEAF
V gene: TRBV29-1; clone size: few; CDR3 protein: SGRTGDRAF
V gene: TRBV4-2; clone size: .; CDR3 protein: ASSQPDRDTYEQY
V gene: TRBV6-2/TRBV6-3; clone size: .; CDR3 protein: ASSYSTLTANTEAF
V gene: TRBV27; clone size: once; CDR3 protein: ASSVPPRSGPQAF
V gene: TRBV20-1; clone size: .; CDR3 protein: SASGNLNTEAF
V gene: TRBV19; clone size: .; CDR3 protein: ASSMMAGHSNQPQH
V gene: TRBV30; clone size: few; CDR3 protein: AWSPRGGFHT
V gene: TRBV6-5; clone size: .; CDR3 protein: ASSNRGSGAF
V gene: TRBV9; clone size: .; CDR3 protein: ASSVISGGAGNEQF
V gene: TRBV5-3; clone size: .; CDR3 protein: ARSLVYSSTGELF
V gene: TRBV5-4; clone size: .; CDR3 protein: ASSLAEAGGSEQY
V gene: TRBV2; clone size: .; CDR3 protein: ASTGGLAGSLDTQY
V gene: TRBV24-1; clone size: .; CDR3 protein: ATSDTRQGNTEAF
V gene: TRBV4-1; clone size: .; CDR3 protein: ASSAHLTGYEQY
V gene: TRBV27; clone size: .; CDR3 protein: ASSFQGAYEKLF
V gene: TRBV7-9; clone size: .; CDR3 protein: ASSLGSDRGLPQH
V gene: TRBV19; clone size: once; CDR3 protein: ASSIRQGNTEAF
V gene: TRBV6-5; clone size: once; CDR3 protein: ASSYSGRGKNEQY
V gene: TRBV7-2; clone size: .; CDR3 protein: ASRGQGVLNTEAF
V gene: TRBV19; clone size: .; CDR3 protein: ASSSVGGTGAYEQY
V gene: TRBV5-1; clone size: once; CDR3 protein: ASSARGGYYGYT
V gene: TRBV2; clone size: .; CDR3 protein: ARPPGSANTEAF
V gene: TRBV5-1; clone size: .; CDR3 protein: ASSLDGREGQPQH
V gene: TRBV5-5; clone size: once; CDR3 protein: ASSLEGVTEAF
V gene: TRBV5-1; clone size: .; CDR3 protein: ASSLAGGENEQY
V gene: TRBV14; clone size: .; CDR3 protein: ASSQESRASYEQY
V gene: TRBV7-2; clone size: .; CDR3 protein: ASSSRQGAQPQH
V gene: TRBV7-9; clone size: .; CDR3 protein: ASSPPGLAGYEQY
V gene: TRBV3-1/TRBV3-2; clone size: .; CDR3 protein: ASRGGEGRNSPLH
V gene: TRBV29-1; clone size: .; CDR3 protein: SVAQVFGNTEAF
V gene: TRBV7-2; clone size: .; CDR3 protein: ASSPGSGYGYT
V gene: TRBV19; clone size: .; CDR3 protein: ASSIASGGRFFDEQF
V gene: TRBV7-9; clone size: .; CDR3 protein: ASSLDLHLY
V gene: TRBV6-5; clone size: .; CDR3 protein: ASSSHTNLANTIY
V gene: TRBV27; clone size: .; CDR3 protein: ASSLGGPGINTGELF
V gene: TRBV24-1; clone size: .; CDR3 protein: ATSDSQGNEQY